The present T cell receptor (beta chain) was sequenced within a study of blood T cell repertoires in COVID-19. In the study overall: Spain, Italy and the United States supplied samples that represented acute and convalescent COVID-19.

TCRdb's copy holds only in-frame clones and misses some; the assay was immunoSEQ multiplex PCR. This table holds hundreds of thousands of clones, just under 90% found once. V dropped 4 bases and J dropped 4; count of bases not matched to a gene: 6. The CDR3 length is 15 residues. The germline gives CDR1 MNHEY, CDR2 SVGEGT. Sequences were obtained from peripheral blood. The TCR was taken from a woman aged 30 to 39 with COVID-19, enrolled during active disease. This chain links TRBV6-2 or TRBV6-3 with TRBJ2-7; 11 bases are shared with TRBD2. This chain's CDR3 is CASSLLRTSGYEQYF. The CDR3 DNA follows: TGTGCCAGCAGTTTGCTTCGGACTAGCGGGTACGAGCAGTACTTC.